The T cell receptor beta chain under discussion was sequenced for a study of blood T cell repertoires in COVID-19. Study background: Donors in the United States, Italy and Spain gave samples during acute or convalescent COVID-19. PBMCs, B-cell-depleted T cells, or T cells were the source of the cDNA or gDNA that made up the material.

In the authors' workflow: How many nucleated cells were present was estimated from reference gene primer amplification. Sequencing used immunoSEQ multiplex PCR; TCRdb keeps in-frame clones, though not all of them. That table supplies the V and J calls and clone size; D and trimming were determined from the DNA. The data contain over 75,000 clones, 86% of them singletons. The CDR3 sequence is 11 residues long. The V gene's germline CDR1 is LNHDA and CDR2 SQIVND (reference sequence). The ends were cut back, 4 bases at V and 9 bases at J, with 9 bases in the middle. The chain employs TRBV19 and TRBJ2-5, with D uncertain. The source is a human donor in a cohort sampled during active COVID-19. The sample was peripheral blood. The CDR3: CASSTPQAQYF. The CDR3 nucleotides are TGTGCCAGTAGTACCCCTCAGGCCCAGTACTTC.